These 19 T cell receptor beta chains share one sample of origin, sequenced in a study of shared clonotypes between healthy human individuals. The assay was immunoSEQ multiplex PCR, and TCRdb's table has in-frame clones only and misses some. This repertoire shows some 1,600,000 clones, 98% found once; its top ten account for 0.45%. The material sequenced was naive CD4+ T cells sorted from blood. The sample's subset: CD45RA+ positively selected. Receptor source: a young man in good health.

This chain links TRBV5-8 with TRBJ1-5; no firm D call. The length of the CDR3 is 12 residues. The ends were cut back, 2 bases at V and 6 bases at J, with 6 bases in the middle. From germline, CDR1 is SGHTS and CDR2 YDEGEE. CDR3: CASSLFRQPQHF. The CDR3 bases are TGTGCCAGCAGCTTATTTCGTCAGCCCCAGCATTTT.

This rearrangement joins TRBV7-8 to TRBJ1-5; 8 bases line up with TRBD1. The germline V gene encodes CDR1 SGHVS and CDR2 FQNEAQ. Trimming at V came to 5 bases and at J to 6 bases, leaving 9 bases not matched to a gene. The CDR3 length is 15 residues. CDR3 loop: CASSGGTGGRQPQHF. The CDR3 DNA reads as TGTGCCAGCAGCGGAGGGACAGGTGGACGTCAGCCCCAGCATTTT.

The CDR3 nucleotides are TGTGCCATCAGTCCTCAGGGGGCGGTTAATGAGCAGTTCTTC. Its translation is CAISPQGAVNEQFF. The genes are TRBV10-3 and TRBJ2-1, with TRBD1 identical over 8 bases. J lost 7 bases, V lost 5 bases, and 7 bases had no gene match. CDR1 ENHRY and CDR2 SYGVKD come from the germline V gene. The CDR3 sequence is 14 residues long.

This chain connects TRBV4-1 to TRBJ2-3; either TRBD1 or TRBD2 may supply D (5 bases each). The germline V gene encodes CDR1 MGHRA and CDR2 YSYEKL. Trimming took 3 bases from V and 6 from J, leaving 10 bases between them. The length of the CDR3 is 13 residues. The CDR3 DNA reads TGCGCCAGCAGCCAGGGGGTTATGGATACGCAGTATTTT. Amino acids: CASSQGVMDTQYF.

DNA of the CDR3: TGTGCCAGCAGCGACGGGTGGGGGTTGAACACTGAAGCTTTCTTT. Its translation: CASSDGWGLNTEAFF. V usage is TRBV4-2 and J usage is TRBJ1-1; D possibly corresponds to TRBD1 (5 bases). This CDR3 is 15 amino acids long. Trimming took off 5 bases at V and 0 bases at J, with 13 bases between the two ends. In germline, CDR1 is LGHNA, CDR2 YNFKEQ.

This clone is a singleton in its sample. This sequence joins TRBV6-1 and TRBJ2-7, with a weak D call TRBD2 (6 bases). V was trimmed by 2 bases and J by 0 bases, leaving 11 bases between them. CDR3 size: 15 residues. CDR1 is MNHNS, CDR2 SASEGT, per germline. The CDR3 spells CASSEQGLRSYEQYF. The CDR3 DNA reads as TGTGCCAGCAGTGAACAGGGACTCCGCTCCTACGAGCAGTACTTC.

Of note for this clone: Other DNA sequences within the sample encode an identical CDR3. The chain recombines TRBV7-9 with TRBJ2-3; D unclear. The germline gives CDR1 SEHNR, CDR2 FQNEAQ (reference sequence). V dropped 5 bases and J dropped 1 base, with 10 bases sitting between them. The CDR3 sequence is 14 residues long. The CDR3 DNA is TGTGCCAGCAGCCCCCGTGCCGGCACAGATACGCAGTATTTT. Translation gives CASSPRAGTDTQYF.

CDR3 sequence: CASGRGVGEKLFF. For the CDR3, the DNA is TGTGCCAGCGGTCGGGGGGTCGGTGAAAAACTGTTTTTT. The V gene is TRBV11-2, the J gene TRBJ1-4; a possible D gene is TRBD1 (5 bases). Germline V CDR1 and CDR2: SGHAT, FQNNGV. The CDR3 runs to 13 residues. V lost 8 bases, J lost 7 bases, and 14 bases lay in between.

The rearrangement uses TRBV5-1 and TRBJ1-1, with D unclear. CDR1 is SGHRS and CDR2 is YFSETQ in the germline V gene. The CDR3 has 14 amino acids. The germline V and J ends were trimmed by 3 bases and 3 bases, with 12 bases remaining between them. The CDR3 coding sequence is TGCGCCAGCAGCTCCATAGGAAGGGACACTGAAGCTTTCTTT. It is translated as CASSSIGRDTEAFF. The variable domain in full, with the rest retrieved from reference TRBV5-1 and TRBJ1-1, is KAGVTQTPRYLIKTRGQQVTLSCSPISGHRSVSWYQQTPGQGLQFLFEYFSETQRNKGNFPGRFSGRQFSNSRSEMNVSTLELGDSALYLCASSSIGRDTEAFFGQGTRLTVV.

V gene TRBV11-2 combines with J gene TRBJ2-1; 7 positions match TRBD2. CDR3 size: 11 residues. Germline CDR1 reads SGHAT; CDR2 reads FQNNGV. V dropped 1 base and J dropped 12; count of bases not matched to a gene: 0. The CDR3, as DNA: TGTGCCAGCAGCTTAGGCGGGAGGCAGTTCTTC. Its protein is CASSLGGRQFF.

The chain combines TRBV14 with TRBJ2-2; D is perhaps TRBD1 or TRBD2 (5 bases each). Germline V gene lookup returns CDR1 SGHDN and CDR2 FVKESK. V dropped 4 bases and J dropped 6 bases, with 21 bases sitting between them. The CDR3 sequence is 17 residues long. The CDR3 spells CASSRRSSGRPAGELFF. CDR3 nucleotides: TGTGCCAGCAGCCGAAGATCGTCGGGGCGCCCCGCCGGGGAGCTGTTTTTT.

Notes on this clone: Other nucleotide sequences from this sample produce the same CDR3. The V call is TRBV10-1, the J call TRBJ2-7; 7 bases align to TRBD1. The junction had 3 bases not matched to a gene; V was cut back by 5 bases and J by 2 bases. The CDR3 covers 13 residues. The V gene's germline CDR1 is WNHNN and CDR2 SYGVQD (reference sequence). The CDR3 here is CASSRDSTYEQYF. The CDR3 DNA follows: TGCGCCAGCAGTCGGGACAGTACCTACGAGCAGTACTTC.

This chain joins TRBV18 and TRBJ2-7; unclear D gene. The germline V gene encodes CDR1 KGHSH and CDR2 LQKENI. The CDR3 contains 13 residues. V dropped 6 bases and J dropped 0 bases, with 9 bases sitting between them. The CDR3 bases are TGTGCCAGCTCGGACCTCAGCTCCTACGAGCAGTACTTC. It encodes CASSDLSSYEQYF.

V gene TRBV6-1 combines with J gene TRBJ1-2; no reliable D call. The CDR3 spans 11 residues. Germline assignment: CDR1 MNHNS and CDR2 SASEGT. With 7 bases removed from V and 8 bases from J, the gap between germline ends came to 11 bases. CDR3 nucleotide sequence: TGTGCCAGCACCACAAACGGAGGCTACACCTTC. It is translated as CASTTNGGYTF.

The CDR3 is CAVSQKREQLYEQYF. The CDR3 region has the DNA TGTGCCGTAAGTCAAAAGCGGGAGCAACTCTACGAGCAGTACTTC. J is TRBJ2-7 and V is TRBV10-3; TRBD2 aligns across 8 bases. V shed 11 bases, J shed 3 bases, and the junction held 15 bases outside the gene matches. The CDR3 is 15 amino acids. Germline V gives CDR1 ENHRY, CDR2 SYGVKD.

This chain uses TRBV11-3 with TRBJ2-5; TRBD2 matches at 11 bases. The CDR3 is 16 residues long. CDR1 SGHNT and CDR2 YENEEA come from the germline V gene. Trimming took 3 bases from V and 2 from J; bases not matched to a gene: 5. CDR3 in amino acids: CASSLSASGGQETQYF. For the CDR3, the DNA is TGTGCCAGCAGCTTGTCGGCTAGCGGGGGGCAAGAGACCCAGTACTTC.

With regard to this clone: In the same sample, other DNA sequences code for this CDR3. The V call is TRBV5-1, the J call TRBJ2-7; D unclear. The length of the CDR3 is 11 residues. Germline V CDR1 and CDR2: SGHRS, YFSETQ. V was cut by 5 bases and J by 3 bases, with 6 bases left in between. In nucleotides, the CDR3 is TGCGCCAGCAGTCTTGGCTACGAGCAGTACTTC. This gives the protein CASSLGYEQYF.

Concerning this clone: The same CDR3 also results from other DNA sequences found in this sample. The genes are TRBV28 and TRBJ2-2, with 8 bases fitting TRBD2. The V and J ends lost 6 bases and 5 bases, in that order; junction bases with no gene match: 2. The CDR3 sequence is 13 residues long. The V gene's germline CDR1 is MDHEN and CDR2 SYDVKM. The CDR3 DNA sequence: TGTGCCAGCAGGTCTAGCGGGACCGGGGAGCTGTTTTTT. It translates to CASRSSGTGELFF.

Here the CDR3 DNA reads TGTGCCACCAGCAGAGATGTGGTTGGCAATCAGCCCCAGCATTTT. Encoded protein: CATSRDVVGNQPQHF. The genes are TRBV15 and TRBJ1-5, with no clear D. CDR1 is LNHNV, CDR2 YYDKDF, per germline (reference sequence). V lost 0 bases to trimming and J lost 2 bases, with 8 bases between them. This CDR3 has 15 residues.